The 12 T cell receptor beta chains below come from one sample, sequenced in a study of T cells expressing NK-cell markers. TCRdb reanalyzed the 5' RACE reads and collapses them to one entry per CDR3 protein, without DNA. The sample has fewer than 400,000 distinct CDR3 sequences. The source material was blood T cells: a sorted CD56 or NKG2C T cell subset, CD4+ or CD8+ T cells, or bulk PBMC T cells (not recorded which). These receptors came from a man aged 18-75 years in good health.

The CDR3 is CASSLNGLQETQYF. The rearrangement uses TRBV12-3 or TRBV12-4 and TRBJ2-5. The CDR3 runs 14 residues.

The J gene is TRBJ1-1, the V gene TRBV6-5. CDR1 and CDR2 from the germline V gene are MNHEY and SVGAGI. This CDR3 comprises 14 residues. CDR3 region: CASSYSRMDTEAFF.

CDR3 region: CASSSITGTYTTYEQYF. The rearrangement joins TRBV5-1 to TRBJ2-7; no DNA is available, so the TRBD1 call from TCRdb remains unchecked. CDR1 is SGHRS, CDR2 YFSETQ, per germline. The CDR3 extends over 17 amino acids. Full variable domain (outside the CDR3, taken from reference TRBV5-1 and TRBJ2-7): KAGVTQTPRYLIKTRGQQVTLSCSPISGHRSVSWYQQTPGQGLQFLFEYFSETQRNKGNFPGRFSGRQFSNSRSEMNVSTLELGDSALYLCASSSITGTYTTYEQYFGPGTRLTVT.

The V and J genes are TRBV27 and TRBJ1-1; TCRdb picks TRBD1, but there is no DNA to check that call. CDR1 and CDR2 from the germline V gene are MNHEY and SMNVEV (reference sequence). The CDR3 extends over 13 amino acids. This chain's CDR3 is CASRKSGSSEAFF.

V gene TRBV6-1 combines with J gene TRBJ2-3; TCRdb's D call of TRBD2 is untestable without DNA. CDR3 length: 17 residues. Germline values: CDR1 MNHNS, CDR2 SASEGT. The CDR3 region is CASSTGLAGGYTDTQYF.

The chain links TRBV14 to TRBJ2-1; the TCRdb D gene call, TRBD2, has no DNA to confirm it. This CDR3 region has 16 residues. Germline CDR1 and CDR2: SGHDN and FVKESK. The CDR3 here is CASSQRSLSSYNEQFF.

The V gene is TRBV20-1, the J gene TRBJ1-6. The germline gives CDR1 DFQATT, CDR2 SNEGSKA (reference sequence). The CDR3 contains 17 residues. CDR3 sequence reads: CSARSGRVDSRNSPLHF.

This chain uses TRBV5-1 with TRBJ2-7; absent DNA, TCRdb's TRBD1 call cannot be checked. CDR1 and CDR2 (germline): SGHRS, YFSETQ. This CDR3 contains 15 residues. CDR3 loop: CASSFEWGPIYEQYF.

The chain recombines TRBV5-1 with TRBJ1-5; TCRdb indicates TRBD1, and absent DNA this call remains unverified. Germline CDR1 is SGHRS and CDR2 is YFSETQ. The CDR3 length is 16 residues. CDR3 residues: CASSSRDRVGNQPQHF.

V and J are TRBV12-3 or TRBV12-4 and TRBJ1-1; the D call of TRBD1 rests on TCRdb alone, since no DNA is present to check it. The length of the CDR3 is 17 residues. CDR3 residues: CASSLFVSVTAHTEAFF.

The CDR3 spells CASSTRQPGLDEQYF. This chain joins TRBV12-3 or TRBV12-4 and TRBJ2-7; the TRBD1 assignment by TCRdb is unverifiable without DNA. This CDR3 contains 15 residues.

This rearrangement joins TRBV6-5 to TRBJ1-5. The germline gives CDR1 MNHEY, CDR2 SVGAGI. The CDR3 is made up of 14 amino acids. The chain's CDR3 is CASTLTGSNQPQHF.